One and the same sample provided the 11 T cell receptor beta chains below, sequenced in a study of beta chain features in type 1 diabetes. The authors reverse transcribed all of the isolated RNA, so sequencing captured expressed TCRB transcripts. Sequencing used immunoSEQ multiplex PCR; TCRdb keeps in-frame clones, though not all of them. The sample yields almost 350,000 clones, roughly 8% seen once. Sequenced material: central memory CD4+ T cells from blood. The receptors shown here come from a woman aged 18-29 years in good health.

Points on this clone: Relative to the germline gene, one junction end is altered; a read error may explain this. Other nucleotide sequences in the sample specify the same CDR3. The rearrangement links TRBV7-6 to TRBJ1-5; 7 nucleotides line up with TRBD1. This CDR3 region has 13 residues. From germline, CDR1 is SGHVS and CDR2 FNYEAQ. The CDR3 loop reads CASSRDRGQPQHF. In DNA, the CDR3 is TGTGCCAGCAGCCGGGACAGAGGGCAGCCCCAGCACTTT.

The chain carries TRBV28 and TRBJ2-4, with 8 bases matching TRBD2. CDR3 length equals 14 residues. The germline V gene encodes CDR1 MDHEN and CDR2 SYDVKM. Unmatched junction bases numbered 6, after V lost 7 bases and J lost 4 bases. The CDR3 DNA reads TGTGCCAGCATATCGGGAGGGGCTAAAAACATTCAGTACTTC. Residues: CASISGGAKNIQYF.

The rearrangement links TRBV7-9 to TRBJ2-7; D is possibly TRBD1 (5 bases). The germline V gene has CDR1 SEHNR and CDR2 FQNEAQ (reference sequence). With 5 bases removed from V and 0 bases from J, the gap between germline ends came to 14 bases. There are 15 residues in the CDR3. The CDR3 region has the DNA TGTGCCAGCAGCCCCCAGGGCGGTACCTCCTACGAGCAGTACTTC. Translating gives CASSPQGGTSYEQYF.

This clone was observed many times. Other DNA sequences in this sample translate to the same CDR3. The chain uses TRBV5-6 and TRBJ2-7; TRBD2 is a possible D gene (6 bases). Trimming left V 5 bases short and J 2 bases short, with 8 bases between. Germline V gene sequence: CDR1 SGHDT, CDR2 YYEEEE. This CDR3 has 12 residues. Written as DNA, the CDR3 is TGTGCCAGCAGTCGGGAGACCTACGAGCAGTACTTC. Residues: CASSRETYEQYF.

The CDR3 sequence: CASTSGTHTGELFF. Here the CDR3 DNA reads TGTGCCAGCACCAGCGGAACCCACACCGGGGAGCTGTTTTTT. This chain links TRBV11-2 with TRBJ2-2; D is possibly TRBD2 (5 bases). Germline loops: CDR1 SGHAT, CDR2 FQNNGV. Trimming took off 7 bases at V and 3 bases at J, with 12 bases between the two ends. The CDR3 is 14 residues long.

This clone occurred many times. The V call is TRBV28, the J call TRBJ1-5, with 8 bases fitting TRBD1. CDR3 size: 15 residues. V shed 4 bases and J 2 bases; nucleotides not matched to a gene: 4. Germline values: CDR1 MDHEN, CDR2 SYDVKM. DNA for the CDR3: TGTGCCAGCAGTTACCAGACAGGGGGCAATCAGCCCCAGCATTTT. Translated, it gives CASSYQTGGNQPQHF.

This clone has only a few counts. The chain employs TRBV7-3 and TRBJ2-1; D may correspond to TRBD1 or TRBD2 (5 bases each). V was pared by 5 bases and J by 8 bases, with 13 bases between. The V gene's germline CDR1 is SGHTA and CDR2 FQGTGA. This CDR3 has 13 residues. The DNA for the CDR3 is TGTGCCAGCAGCCCACGGTTGGGGGATGAGCAGTTCTTC. Residues: CASSPRLGDEQFF.

This clone was picked up a small number of times. This chain uses TRBV10-2 with TRBJ1-4; D is perhaps TRBD1 (5 bases). CDR3 size: 14 residues. Germline lookup yields CDR1 WSHSY and CDR2 SAAADI. V lost 8 bases to trimming and J lost 0 bases, with 10 bases between them. The CDR3 sequence is CASAPGPTNEKLFF. CDR3 bases: TGCGCCAGCGCACCGGGACCAACTAATGAAAAACTGTTTTTT.

This clone was detected only a few times. The V gene is TRBV5-6, the J gene TRBJ2-5; D is unresolved. Germline assignment: CDR1 SGHDT and CDR2 YYEEEE. The CDR3 has 13 residues. Trimming pared 0 bases from V and 7 bases from J, leaving 10 bases between. The DNA of the CDR3 is TGTGCCAGCAGCTTGGAGGGCCTAGGGACCCAGTACTTC. Protein product: CASSLEGLGTQYF. Drawing the rest from reference TRBV5-6 and TRBJ2-5, the complete variable domain is DAGVTQSPTHLIKTRGQQVTLRCSPKSGHDTVSWYQQALGQGPQFIFQYYEEEERQRGNFPDRFSGHQFPNYSSELNVNALLLGDSALYLCASSLEGLGTQYFGPGTRLLVL.

This chain connects TRBV21-1 to TRBJ2-7; the table's D gene call, TRBD1, was not cross checked with the DNA. TRBV21-1 is an annotated pseudogene. The CDR3 totals 16 residues. The CDR3 DNA follows: TGTGCCAGCAGCAAGGCCAGACAGGGATACCTACTGGAGCAGTACTTC. As protein: CASSKARQGYLLEQYF.

Ten or more counts support this clone. The V gene is TRBV29-1, the J gene TRBJ2-1, with 7 bases matching TRBD2. J gave up 4 bases and V 5 bases, and 8 bases lay outside the gene matches. Germline assignment: CDR1 SQVTM and CDR2 ANQGSEA. CDR3 length equals 14 residues. CDR3 DNA: TGCAGCGTTAATCCGCCTAGCGGATACAATGAGCAGTTCTTC. This sequence encodes CSVNPPSGYNEQFF.